This TCR beta chain is drawn from a study of T cell responses to AZD1222 COVID-19 vaccine. Study at large: Combined were second doses at about 4 or about 12 weeks.

Broader study findings: Repertoire sampling happened only post peak T cell response. Clonal diversity was possibly underestimated, and white British individuals and females predominated among donors.

Details on this clone: Its matching antigen is unknown.

CDR3 size: 12 residues. Germline assignment: CDR1 LNHDA and CDR2 SQIVND (reference sequence). The V and J ends lost 6 bases and 4 bases respectively, with 9 bases between them. Profiled with immunoSEQ multiplex PCR; TCRdb holds only in-frame clones, not every one. The sample has 90,000 to 150,000 clones; under 90% are singletons. The rearrangement joins TRBV19 to TRBJ1-2; no reliable D call. The origin of this receptor is an adult in good health. The sample here was peripheral blood, taken on day 0 of AZD1222 vaccination. CDR3 nucleotides: TGTGCCAGTAGCTCAGACGGCTATGGCTACACCTTC. Translating it yields CASSSDGYGYTF.